These 6 T cell receptor beta chains originate from one sample sequenced in a study of T cells expressing NK-cell markers. TCRdb reprocessed the 5' RACE reads and reports one entry per CDR3 protein, with no DNA. The sample spans some 410,000 distinct CDR3 sequences; the ten largest clones claim more than 7%. Sequencing used blood T cells: a sorted CD56 or NKG2C T cell subset, CD4+ or CD8+ T cells, or bulk PBMC T cells (not recorded which). The source is a woman aged 18 to 75 in good health.

V gene TRBV30 combines with J gene TRBJ2-7; the TRBD2 assignment by TCRdb is unverifiable without DNA. CDR3 length: 15 residues. Germline loops: CDR1 GTSNPN, CDR2 SVGIG (reference sequence). The CDR3 spells CAWSLGTSGSYEQYF. Full variable domain (rest looked up from reference TRBV30 and TRBJ2-7): SQTIHQWPATLVQPVGSPLSLECTVEGTSNPNLYWYRQAAGRGLQLLFYSVGIGQISSEVPQNLSASRPQDRQFILSSKKLLLSDSGFYLCAWSLGTSGSYEQYFGPGTRLTVT.

The chain links TRBV9 to TRBJ2-1; TCRdb's D gene call, TRBD1, goes unchecked for lack of DNA. CDR3 length equals 15 residues. CDR1 SGDLS and CDR2 YYNGEE come from the germline V gene. The CDR3 loop reads CASSVDSSAPNEQFF.

CDR3 sequence reads: CASSSDSYNEQFF. This sequence joins TRBV12-3 or TRBV12-4 and TRBJ2-1. The CDR3 covers 13 residues.

The chain joins TRBV7-6 to TRBJ2-5; TCRdb selects TRBD1, and the lack of DNA leaves this call unchecked. CDR3 length: 14 residues. The V gene's germline CDR1 is SGHVS and CDR2 FNYEAQ. CDR3 loop: CASSLVPGGETQYF.

The gene calls are TRBV6-1 and TRBJ2-3; TCRdb proposes TRBD2, but this gene call is untestable without DNA. The CDR3 length is 15 residues. Germline lookup yields CDR1 MNHNS and CDR2 SASEGT. This CDR3 is CASKKAGIGTDTQYF.

The chain recombines TRBV29-1 with TRBJ2-2. Looked up from germline, CDR1 is SQVTM and CDR2 is ANQGSEA. This CDR3 contains 13 residues. The CDR3 is CSVGAVSTGELFF.